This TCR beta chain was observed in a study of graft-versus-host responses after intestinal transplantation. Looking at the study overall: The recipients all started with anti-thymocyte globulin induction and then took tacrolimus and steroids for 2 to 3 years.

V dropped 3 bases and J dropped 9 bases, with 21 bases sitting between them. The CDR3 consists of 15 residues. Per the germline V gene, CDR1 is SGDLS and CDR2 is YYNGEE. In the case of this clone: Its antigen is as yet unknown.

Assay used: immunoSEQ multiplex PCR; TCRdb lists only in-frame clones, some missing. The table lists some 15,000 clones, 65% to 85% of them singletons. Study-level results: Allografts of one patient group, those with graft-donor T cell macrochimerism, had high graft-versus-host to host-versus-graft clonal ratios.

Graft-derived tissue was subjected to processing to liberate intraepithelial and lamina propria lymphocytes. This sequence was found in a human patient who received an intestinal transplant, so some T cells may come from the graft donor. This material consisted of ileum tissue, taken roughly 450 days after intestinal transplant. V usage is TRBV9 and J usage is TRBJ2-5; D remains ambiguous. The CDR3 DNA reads TGTGCCAGCAGCGACCACACGGATCCTAACTCGGCCCAGTACTTC. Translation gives CASSDHTDPNSAQYF.